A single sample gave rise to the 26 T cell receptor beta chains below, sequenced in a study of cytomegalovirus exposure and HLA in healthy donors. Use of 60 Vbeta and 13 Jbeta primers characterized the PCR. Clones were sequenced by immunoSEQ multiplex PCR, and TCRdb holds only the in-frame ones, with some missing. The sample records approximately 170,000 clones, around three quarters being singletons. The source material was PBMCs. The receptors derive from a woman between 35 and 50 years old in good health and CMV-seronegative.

The CDR3 DNA reads as TGTGCCACCTCAAGGGGGGACAGGGGCCTACAGCCCCAGCATTTT. Encoded protein: CATSRGDRGLQPQHF. The chain uses TRBV19 and TRBJ1-5; 10 bases align to TRBD1. Unmatched junction bases numbered 13, after V lost 10 bases and J lost 7 bases. From germline, CDR1 is LNHDA and CDR2 SQIVND (reference sequence). This CDR3 region has 15 residues. The variable domain in full, with the rest retrieved from reference TRBV19 and TRBJ1-5, is DGGITQSPKYLFRKEGQNVTLSCEQNLNHDAMYWYRQDPGQGLRLIYYSQIVNDFQKGDIAEGYSVSREKKESFPLTVTSAQKNPTAFYLCATSRGDRGLQPQHFGDGTRLSIL.

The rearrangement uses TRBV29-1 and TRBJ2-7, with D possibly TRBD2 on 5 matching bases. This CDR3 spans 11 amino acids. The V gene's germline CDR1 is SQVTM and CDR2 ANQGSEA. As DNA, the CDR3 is TGCAGTGCGGGCCAGACCTACGAGCAGTACTTC. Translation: CSAGQTYEQYF.

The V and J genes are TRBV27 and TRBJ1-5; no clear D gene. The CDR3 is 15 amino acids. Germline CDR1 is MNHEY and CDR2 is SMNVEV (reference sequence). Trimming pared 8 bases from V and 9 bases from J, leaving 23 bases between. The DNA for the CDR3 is TGTGCCAGCTCCCCCGGAGAGGCTGGCTTGGTGCCCCAGCATTTT. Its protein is CASSPGEAGLVPQHF.

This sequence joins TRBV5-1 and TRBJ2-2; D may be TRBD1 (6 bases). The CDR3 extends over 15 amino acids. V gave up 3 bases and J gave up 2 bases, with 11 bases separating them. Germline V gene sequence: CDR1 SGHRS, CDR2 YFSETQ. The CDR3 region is CASSSGTLNTGELFF. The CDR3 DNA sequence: TGCGCCAGCAGCTCCGGGACACTTAACACCGGGGAGCTGTTTTTT.

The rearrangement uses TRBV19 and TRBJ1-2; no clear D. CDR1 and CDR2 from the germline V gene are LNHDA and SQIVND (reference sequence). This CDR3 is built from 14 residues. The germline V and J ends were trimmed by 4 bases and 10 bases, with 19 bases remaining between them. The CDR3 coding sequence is TGTGCCAGTAGTACATCCTCCACGACAAGTGACTACACCTTC. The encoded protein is CASSTSSTTSDYTF. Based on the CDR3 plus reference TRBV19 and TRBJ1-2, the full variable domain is DGGITQSPKYLFRKEGQNVTLSCEQNLNHDAMYWYRQDPGQGLRLIYYSQIVNDFQKGDIAEGYSVSREKKESFPLTVTSAQKNPTAFYLCASSTSSTTSDYTFGSGTRLTVV.

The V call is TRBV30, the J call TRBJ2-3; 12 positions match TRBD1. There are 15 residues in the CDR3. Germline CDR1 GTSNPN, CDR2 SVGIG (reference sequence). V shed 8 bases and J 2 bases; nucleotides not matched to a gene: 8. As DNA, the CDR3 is TGTGCCGTAACCGGGACAGGGGGCTTCACAGATACGCAGTATTTT. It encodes CAVTGTGGFTDTQYF.

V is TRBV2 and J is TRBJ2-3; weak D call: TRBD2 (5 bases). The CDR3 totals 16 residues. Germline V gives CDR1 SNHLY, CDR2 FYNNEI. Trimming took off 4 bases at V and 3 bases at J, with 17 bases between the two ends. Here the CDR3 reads CASSVLASPGTDTQYF. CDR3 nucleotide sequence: TGTGCCAGCAGTGTGTTGGCTAGCCCCGGGACAGATACGCAGTATTTT. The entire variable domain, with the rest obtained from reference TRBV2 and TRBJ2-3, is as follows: EPEVTQTPSHQVTQMGQEVILRCVPISNHLYFYWYRQILGQKVEFLVSFYNNEISEKSEIFDDQFSVERPDGSNFTLKIRSTKLEDSAMYFCASSVLASPGTDTQYFGPGTRLTVL.

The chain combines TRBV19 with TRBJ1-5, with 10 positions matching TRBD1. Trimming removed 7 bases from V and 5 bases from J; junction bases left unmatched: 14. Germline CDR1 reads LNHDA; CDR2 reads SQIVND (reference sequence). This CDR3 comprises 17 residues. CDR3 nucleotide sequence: TGTGCCAGTATTGCCGGGACAGGGGTTGGGGCCCATCAGCCCCAGCATTTT. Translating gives CASIAGTGVGAHQPQHF.

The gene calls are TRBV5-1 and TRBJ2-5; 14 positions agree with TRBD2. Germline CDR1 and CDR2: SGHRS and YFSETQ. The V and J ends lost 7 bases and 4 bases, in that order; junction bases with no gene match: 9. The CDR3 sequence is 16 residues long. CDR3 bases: TGCGCCAGCCGGACGGGACTAGCGGGGGAGGGAGAGACCCAGTACTTC. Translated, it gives CASRTGLAGEGETQYF.

The CDR3: CASSADRAGEKLFF. The CDR3 DNA follows: TGTGCCAGCAGCGCCGACAGGGCGGGTGAAAAACTGTTTTTT. The chain employs TRBV9 and TRBJ1-4; 7 nucleotides agree with TRBD1. Germline lookup yields CDR1 SGDLS and CDR2 YYNGEE. The CDR3 runs 14 residues. V lost 3 bases to trimming and J lost 7 bases; unmatched junction nucleotides: 6.

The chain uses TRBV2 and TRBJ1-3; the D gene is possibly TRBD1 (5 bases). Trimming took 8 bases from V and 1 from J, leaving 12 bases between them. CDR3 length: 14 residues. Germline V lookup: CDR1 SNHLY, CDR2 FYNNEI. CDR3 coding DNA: TGTGCCAGCCGGTGGGGGGAATCTGGAAACACCATATATTTT. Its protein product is CASRWGESGNTIYF.

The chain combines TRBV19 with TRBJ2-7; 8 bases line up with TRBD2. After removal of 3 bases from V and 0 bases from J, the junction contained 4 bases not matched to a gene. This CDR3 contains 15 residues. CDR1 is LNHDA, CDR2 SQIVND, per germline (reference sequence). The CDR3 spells CASSIFLAGSYEQYF. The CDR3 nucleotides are TGTGCCAGTAGTATCTTCCTAGCGGGCTCCTACGAGCAGTACTTC. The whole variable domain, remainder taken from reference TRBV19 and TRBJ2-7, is DGGITQSPKYLFRKEGQNVTLSCEQNLNHDAMYWYRQDPGQGLRLIYYSQIVNDFQKGDIAEGYSVSREKKESFPLTVTSAQKNPTAFYLCASSIFLAGSYEQYFGPGTRLTVT.

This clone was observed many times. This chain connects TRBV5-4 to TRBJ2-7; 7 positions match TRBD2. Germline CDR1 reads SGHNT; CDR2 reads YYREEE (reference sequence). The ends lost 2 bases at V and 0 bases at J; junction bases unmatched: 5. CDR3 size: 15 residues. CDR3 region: CASSLSAGDSYEQYF. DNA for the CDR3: TGTGCCAGCAGCTTAAGTGCGGGAGACTCCTACGAGCAGTACTTC.

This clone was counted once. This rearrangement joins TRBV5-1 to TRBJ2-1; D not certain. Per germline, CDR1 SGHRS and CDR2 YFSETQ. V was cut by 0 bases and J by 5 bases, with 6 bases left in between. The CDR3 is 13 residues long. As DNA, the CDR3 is TGCGCCAGCAGCTTGGGTGTTAACAATGAGCAGTTCTTC. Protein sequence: CASSLGVNNEQFF.

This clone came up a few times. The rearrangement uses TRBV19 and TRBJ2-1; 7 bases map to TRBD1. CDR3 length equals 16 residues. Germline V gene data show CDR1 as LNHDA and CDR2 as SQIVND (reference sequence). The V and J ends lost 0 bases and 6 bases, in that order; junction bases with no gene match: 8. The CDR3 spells CASSIERGRIGNEQFF. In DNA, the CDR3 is TGTGCCAGTAGTATAGAGAGGGGGCGGATAGGCAATGAGCAGTTCTTC.

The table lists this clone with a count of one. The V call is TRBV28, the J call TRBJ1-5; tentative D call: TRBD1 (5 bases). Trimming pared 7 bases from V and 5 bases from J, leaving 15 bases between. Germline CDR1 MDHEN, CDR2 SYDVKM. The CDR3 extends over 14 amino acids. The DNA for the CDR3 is TGTGCCAGCATCGCGGACGGGACTTATCAGCCCCAGCATTTT. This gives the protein CASIADGTYQPQHF.

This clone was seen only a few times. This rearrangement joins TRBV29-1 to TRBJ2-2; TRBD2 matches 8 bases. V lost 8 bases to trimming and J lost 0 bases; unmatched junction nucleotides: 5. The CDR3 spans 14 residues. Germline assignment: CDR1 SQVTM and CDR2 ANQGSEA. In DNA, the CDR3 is TGCAGCATCAGCGGGAGCGCGAACACCGGGGAGCTGTTTTTT. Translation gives CSISGSANTGELFF.

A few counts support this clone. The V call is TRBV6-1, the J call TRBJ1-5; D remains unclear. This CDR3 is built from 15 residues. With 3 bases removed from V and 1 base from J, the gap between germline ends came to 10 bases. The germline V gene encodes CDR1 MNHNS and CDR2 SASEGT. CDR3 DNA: TGTGCCAGCAGTGAGGTAGGAGGAAGCAATCAGCCCCAGCATTTT. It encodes CASSEVGGSNQPQHF.

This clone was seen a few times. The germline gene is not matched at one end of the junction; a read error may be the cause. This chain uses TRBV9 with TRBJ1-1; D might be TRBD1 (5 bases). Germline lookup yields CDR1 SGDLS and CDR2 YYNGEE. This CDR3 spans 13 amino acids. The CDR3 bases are TGTGCCAGCAGCGGCGGGGCTGGCACTGAAGCTTCCTTT. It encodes CASSGGAGTEASF.

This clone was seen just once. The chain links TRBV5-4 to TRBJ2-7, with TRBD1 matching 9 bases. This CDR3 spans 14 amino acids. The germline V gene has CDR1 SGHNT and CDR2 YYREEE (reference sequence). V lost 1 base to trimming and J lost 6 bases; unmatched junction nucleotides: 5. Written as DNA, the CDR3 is TGTGCCAGCAGCTTGACAGGGGGCGGGCTCGAGCAGTACTTC. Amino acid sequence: CASSLTGGGLEQYF.

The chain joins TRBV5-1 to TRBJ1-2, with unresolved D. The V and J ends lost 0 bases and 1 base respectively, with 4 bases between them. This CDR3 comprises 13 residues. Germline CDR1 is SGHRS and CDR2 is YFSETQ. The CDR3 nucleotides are TGCGCCAGCAGCTTGGACAGTAACTATGGCTACACCTTC. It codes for CASSLDSNYGYTF.

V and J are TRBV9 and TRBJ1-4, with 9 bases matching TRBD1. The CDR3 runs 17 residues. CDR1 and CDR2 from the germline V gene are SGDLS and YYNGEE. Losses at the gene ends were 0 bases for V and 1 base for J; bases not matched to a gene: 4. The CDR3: CASSVGQGGKTNEKLFF. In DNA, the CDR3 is TGTGCCAGCAGCGTAGGACAGGGGGGGAAAACTAATGAAAAACTGTTTTTT.

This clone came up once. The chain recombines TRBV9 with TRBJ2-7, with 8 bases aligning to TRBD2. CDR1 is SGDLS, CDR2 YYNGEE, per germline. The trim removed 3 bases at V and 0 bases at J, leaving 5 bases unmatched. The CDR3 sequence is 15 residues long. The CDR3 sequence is CASSALSGSSYEQYF. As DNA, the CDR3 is TGTGCCAGCAGCGCCCTGAGCGGGAGCTCCTACGAGCAGTACTTC. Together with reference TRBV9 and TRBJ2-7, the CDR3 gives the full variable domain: DSGVTQTPKHLITATGQRVTLRCSPRSGDLSVYWYQQSLDQGLQFLIQYYNGEERAKGNILERFSAQQFPDLHSELNLSSLELGDSALYFCASSALSGSSYEQYFGPGTRLTVT.

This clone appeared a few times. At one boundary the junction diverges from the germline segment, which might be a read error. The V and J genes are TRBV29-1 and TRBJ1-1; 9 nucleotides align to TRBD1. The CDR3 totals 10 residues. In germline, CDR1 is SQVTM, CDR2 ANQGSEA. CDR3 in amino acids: CSVPGQGLGF. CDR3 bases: TGCAGCGTCCCGGGACAGGGCCTAGGGTTT.

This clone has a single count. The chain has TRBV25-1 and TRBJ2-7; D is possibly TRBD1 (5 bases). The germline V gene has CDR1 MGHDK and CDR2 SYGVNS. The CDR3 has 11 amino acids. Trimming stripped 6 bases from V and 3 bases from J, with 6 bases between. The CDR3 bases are TGTGCCAGCAGGCAGGGCTACGAGCAGTACTTC. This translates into CASRQGYEQYF.

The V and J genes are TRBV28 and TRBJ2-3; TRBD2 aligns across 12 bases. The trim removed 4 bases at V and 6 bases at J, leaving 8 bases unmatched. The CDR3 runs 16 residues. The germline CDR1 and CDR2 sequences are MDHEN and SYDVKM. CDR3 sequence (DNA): TGTGCCAGCAGTTCCGCGACTAGCGGGAGCCTGGATACGCAGTATTTT. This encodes CASSSATSGSLDTQYF. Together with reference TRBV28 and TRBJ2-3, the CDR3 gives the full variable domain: DVKVTQSSRYLVKRTGEKVFLECVQDMDHENMFWYRQDPGLGLRLIYFSYDVKMKEKGDIPEGYSVSREKKERFSLILESASTNQTSMYLCASSSATSGSLDTQYFGPGTRLTVL.